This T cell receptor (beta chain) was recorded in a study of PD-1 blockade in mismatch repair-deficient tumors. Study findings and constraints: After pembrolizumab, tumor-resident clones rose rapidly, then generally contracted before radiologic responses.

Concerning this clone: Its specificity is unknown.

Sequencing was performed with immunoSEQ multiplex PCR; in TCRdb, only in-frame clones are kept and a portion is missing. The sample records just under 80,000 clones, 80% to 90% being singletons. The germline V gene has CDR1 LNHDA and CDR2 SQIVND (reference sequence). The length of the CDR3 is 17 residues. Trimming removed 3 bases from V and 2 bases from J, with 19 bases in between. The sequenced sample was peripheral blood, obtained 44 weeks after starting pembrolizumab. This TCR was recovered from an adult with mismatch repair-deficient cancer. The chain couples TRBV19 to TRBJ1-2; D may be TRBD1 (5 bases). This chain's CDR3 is CASSMRQLLLLNYGYTF. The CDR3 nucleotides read TGTGCCAGTAGTATGAGACAGCTCCTCCTCTTAAACTATGGCTACACCTTC.